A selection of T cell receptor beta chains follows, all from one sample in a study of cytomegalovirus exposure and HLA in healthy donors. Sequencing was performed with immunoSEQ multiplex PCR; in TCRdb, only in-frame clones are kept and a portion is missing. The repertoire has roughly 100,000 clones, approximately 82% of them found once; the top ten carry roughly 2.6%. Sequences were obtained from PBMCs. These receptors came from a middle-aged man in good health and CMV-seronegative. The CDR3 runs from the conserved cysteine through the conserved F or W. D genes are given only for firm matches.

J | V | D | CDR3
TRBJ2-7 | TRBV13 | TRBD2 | CASSLGAGGLSYEQYF
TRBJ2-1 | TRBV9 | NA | CASSVVSSYNEQFF
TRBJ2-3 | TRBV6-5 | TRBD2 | CASCGGRTDTQYF
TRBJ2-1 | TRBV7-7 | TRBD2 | CASSFRGGAVEQFF
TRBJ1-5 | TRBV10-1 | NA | CASSLNPEGGGGPNQPQHF
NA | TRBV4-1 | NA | CASSQTMTAYEQYF
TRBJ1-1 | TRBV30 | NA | CAWSVLIPERSTEAFF
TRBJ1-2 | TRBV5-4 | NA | CASSLGAAALWEGYTF
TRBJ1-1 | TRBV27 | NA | CASSLSAGLTEAFF
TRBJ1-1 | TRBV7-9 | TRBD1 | CASSLDRGRTFF
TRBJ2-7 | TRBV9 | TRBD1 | CASSVVGRQGTYEQYF
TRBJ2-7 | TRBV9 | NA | CASSSGVTGNEQYF
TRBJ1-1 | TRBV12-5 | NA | CASGPVAANTEAFF
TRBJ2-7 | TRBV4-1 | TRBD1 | CASSFGTGGHYEQYF
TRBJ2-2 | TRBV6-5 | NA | CASREAWVTGELFF
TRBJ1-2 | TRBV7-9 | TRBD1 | CASSQTGGEDGYTF
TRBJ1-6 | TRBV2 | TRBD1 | CASSAGTENSPLHF
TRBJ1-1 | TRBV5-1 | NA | CASNLGGNTEAFF
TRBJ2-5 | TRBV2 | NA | CASSGTTRETQYF
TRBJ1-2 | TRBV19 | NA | CASSIDREGTAPNGYTF
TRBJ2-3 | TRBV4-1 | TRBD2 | CASSQEGGRGGSDTQYF
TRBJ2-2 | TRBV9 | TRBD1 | CASSVGQGAGPNTGELFF
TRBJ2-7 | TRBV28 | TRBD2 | CASSRSGDIDEQYF
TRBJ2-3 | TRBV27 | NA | CASSWGGTDTQYF
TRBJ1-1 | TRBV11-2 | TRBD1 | CASSSGQGATLALNTEAFF
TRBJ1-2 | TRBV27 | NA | CASSKQGLGYTF
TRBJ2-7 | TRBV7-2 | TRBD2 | CASSSSGGADEQYF